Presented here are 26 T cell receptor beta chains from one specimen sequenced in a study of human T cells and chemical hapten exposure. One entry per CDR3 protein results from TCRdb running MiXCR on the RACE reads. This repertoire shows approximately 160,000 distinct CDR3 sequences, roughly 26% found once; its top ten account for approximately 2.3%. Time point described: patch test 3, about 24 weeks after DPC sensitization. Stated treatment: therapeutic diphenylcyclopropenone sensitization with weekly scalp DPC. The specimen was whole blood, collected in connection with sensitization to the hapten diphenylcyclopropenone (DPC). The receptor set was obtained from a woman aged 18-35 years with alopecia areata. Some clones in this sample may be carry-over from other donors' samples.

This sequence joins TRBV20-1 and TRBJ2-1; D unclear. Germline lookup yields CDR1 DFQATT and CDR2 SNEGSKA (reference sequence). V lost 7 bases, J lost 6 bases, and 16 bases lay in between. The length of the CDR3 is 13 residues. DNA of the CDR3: TGCAGTGGCCTAGGGCAGGCCTCCAATGAGCAGTTCTTC. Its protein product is CSGLGQASNEQFF.

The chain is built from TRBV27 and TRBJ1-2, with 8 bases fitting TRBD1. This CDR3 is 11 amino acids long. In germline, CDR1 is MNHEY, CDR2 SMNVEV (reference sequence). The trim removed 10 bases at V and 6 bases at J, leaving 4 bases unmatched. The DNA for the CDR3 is TGTGCCATCGGACAGGGTAATGGCTACACCTTC. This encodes CAIGQGNGYTF.

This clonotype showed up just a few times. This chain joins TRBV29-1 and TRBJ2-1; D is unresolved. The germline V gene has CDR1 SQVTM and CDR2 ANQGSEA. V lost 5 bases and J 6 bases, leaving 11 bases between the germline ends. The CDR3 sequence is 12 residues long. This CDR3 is CSVRSGSNEQFF. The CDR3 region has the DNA TGCAGCGTTCGATCCGGTAGCAATGAGCAGTTCTTC.

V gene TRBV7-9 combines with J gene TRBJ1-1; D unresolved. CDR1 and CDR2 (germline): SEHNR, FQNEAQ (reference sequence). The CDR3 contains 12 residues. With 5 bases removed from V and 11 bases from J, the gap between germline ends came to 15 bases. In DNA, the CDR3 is TGTGCCAGCAGCCCTGGTGGGAGGGCGGCTTTCTTT. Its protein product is CASSPGGRAAFF. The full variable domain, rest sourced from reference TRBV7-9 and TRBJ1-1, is DTGVSQNPRHKITKRGQNVTFRCDPISEHNRLYWYRQTLGQGPEFLTYFQNEAQLEKSRLLSDRFSAERPKGSFSTLEIQRTEQGDSAMYLCASSPGGRAAFFGQGTRLTVV.

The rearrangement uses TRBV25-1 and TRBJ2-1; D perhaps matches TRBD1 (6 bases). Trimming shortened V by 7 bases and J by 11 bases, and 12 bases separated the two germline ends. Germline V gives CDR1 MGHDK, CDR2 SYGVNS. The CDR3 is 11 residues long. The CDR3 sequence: CASTLGAKQFF. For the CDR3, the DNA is TGTGCCAGCACTCTGGGGGCTAAGCAGTTCTTC.

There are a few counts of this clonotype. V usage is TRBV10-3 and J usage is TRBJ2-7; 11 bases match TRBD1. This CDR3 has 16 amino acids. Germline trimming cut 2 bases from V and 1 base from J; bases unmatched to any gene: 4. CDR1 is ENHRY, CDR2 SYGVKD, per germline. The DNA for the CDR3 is TGTGCCATCAGTGAGCCCGGGACAGGGGGTTCCTACGAGCAGTACTTC. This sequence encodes CAISEPGTGGSYEQYF.

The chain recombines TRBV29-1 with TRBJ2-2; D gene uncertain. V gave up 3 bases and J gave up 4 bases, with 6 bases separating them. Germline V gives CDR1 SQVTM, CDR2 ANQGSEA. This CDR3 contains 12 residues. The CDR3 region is CSVELGTGELFF. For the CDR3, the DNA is TGCAGCGTTGAGCTGGGCACCGGGGAGCTGTTTTTT.

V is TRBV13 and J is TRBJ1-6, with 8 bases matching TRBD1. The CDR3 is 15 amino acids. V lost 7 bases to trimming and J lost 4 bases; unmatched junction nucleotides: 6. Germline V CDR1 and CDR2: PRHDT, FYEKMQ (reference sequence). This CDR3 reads CASTTRDRYNSPLHF. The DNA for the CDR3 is TGTGCCAGCACTACCCGGGACAGGTATAATTCACCCCTCCACTTT. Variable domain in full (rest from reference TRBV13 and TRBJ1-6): AAGVIQSPRHLIKEKRETATLKCYPIPRHDTVYWYQQGPGQDPQFLISFYEKMQSDKGSIPDRFSAQQFSDYHSELNMSSLELGDSALYFCASTTRDRYNSPLHFGNGTRLTVT.

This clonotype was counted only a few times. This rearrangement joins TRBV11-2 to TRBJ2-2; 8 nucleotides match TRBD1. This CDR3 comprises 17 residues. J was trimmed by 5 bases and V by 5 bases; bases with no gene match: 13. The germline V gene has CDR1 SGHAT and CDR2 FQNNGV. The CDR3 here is CASSPLGQAIGTGELFF. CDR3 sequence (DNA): TGTGCCAGCAGCCCTCTGGGACAGGCAATAGGGACCGGGGAGCTGTTTTTT.

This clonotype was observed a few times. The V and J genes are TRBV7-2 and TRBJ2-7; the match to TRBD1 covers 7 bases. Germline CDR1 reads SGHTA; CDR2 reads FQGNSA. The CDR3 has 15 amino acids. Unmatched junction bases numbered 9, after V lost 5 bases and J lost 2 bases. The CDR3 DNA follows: TGTGCCAGCAGCCGGGCGACAGGGCGGGCCTACGAGCAGTACTTC. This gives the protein CASSRATGRAYEQYF.

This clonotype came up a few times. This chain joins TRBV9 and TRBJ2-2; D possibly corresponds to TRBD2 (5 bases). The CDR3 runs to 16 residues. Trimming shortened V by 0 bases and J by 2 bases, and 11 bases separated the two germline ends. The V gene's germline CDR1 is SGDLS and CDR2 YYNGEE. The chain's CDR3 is CASSVGRLANTGELFF. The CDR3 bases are TGTGCCAGCAGCGTAGGTCGGCTAGCTAACACCGGGGAGCTGTTTTTT.

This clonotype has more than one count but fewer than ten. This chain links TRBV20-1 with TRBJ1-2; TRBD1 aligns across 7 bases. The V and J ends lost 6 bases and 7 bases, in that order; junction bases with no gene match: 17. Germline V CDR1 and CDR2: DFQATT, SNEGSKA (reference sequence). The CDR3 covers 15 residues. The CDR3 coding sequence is TGCAGTGCCTTAGAACCCCGACAGGGATTATCTGGCTACACCTTC. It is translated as CSALEPRQGLSGYTF.

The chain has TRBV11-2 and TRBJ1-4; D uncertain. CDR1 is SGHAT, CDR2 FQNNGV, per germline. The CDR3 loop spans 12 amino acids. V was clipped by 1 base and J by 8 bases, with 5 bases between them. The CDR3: CASSLAGEKLFF. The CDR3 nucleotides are TGTGCCAGCAGCTTAGCGGGCGAAAAACTGTTTTTT. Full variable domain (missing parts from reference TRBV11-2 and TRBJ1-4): EAGVAQSPRYKIIEKRQSVAFWCNPISGHATLYWYQQILGQGPKLLIQFQNNGVVDDSQLPKDRFSAERLKGVDSTLKIQPAKLEDSAVYLCASSLAGEKLFFGSGTQLSVL.

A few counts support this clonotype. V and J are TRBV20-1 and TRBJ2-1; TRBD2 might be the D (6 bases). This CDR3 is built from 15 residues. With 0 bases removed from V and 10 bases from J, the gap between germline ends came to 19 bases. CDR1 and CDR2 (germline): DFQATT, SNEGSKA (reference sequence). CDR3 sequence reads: CSARDSGLSSFEQFF. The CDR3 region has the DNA TGCAGTGCTAGAGACTCGGGACTCTCAAGCTTCGAGCAGTTCTTC.

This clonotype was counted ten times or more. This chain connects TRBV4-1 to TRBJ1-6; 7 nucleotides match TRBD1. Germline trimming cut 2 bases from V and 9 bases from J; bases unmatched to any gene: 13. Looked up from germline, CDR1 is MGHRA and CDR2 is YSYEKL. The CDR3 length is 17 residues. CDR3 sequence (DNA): TGCGCCAGCAGCCAACCTATACAGACAGGGAGGGCTTCACCCCTCCACTTT. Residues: CASSQPIQTGRASPLHF.

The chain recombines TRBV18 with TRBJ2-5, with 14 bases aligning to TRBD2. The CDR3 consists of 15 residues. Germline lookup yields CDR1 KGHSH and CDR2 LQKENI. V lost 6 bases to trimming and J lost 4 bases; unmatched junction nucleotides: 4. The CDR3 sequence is CASSGLAGDGETQYF. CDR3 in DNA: TGTGCCAGCTCGGGACTAGCGGGGGATGGAGAGACCCAGTACTTC.

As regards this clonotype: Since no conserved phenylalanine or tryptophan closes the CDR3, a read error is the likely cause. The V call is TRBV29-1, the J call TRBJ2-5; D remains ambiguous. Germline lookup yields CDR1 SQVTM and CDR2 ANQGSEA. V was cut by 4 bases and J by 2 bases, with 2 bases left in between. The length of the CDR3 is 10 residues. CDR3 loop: CSVGQETQYS. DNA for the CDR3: TGCAGCGTTGGTCAAGAGACCCAGTACTCC.

CDR3 sequence: CASSGQEYQETQYF. Here the CDR3 DNA reads TGTGCCAGCAGTGGTCAGGAGTACCAAGAGACCCAGTACTTC. The chain is built from TRBV25-1 and TRBJ2-5; D is undetermined. This CDR3 contains 14 residues. The V end lost 4 bases, the J end lost 0 bases, and 9 bases lay between the germline ends. Germline CDR1 MGHDK, CDR2 SYGVNS.

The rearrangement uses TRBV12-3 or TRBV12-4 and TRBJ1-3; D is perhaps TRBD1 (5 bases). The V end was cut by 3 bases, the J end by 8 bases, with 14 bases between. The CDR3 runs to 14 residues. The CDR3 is CASSFFGGVDTIYF. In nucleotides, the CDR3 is TGTGCCAGCAGTTTTTTCGGAGGGGTGGACACCATATATTTT.

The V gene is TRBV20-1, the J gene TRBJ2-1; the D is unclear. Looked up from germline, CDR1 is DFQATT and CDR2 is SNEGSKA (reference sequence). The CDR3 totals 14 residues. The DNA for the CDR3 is TGCACCGCCCTTAGGGTCAGCTCCTACAATGAGCAGTTCTTC. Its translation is CTALRVSSYNEQFF.

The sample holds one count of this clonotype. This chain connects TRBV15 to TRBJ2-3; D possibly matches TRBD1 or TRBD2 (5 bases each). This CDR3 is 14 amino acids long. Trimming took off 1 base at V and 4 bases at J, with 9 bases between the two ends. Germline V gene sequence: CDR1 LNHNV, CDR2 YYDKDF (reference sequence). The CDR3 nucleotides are TGTGCCACCAGCAGAGCGGGGCGAGCAGATACGCAGTATTTT. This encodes CATSRAGRADTQYF.

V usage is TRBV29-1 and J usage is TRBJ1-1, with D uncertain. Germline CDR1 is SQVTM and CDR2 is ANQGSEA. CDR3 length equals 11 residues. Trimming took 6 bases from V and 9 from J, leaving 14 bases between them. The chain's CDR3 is CSVMTWEKAFF. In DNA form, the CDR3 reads TGCAGCGTGATGACCTGGGAGAAAGCTTTCTTT.

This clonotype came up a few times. The CDR3: CSVDRGPGTEAFF. The CDR3 nucleotides are TGCAGCGTGGACAGGGGGCCTGGAACTGAAGCTTTCTTT. This sequence joins TRBV29-1 and TRBJ1-1; 11 positions match TRBD1. CDR1 is SQVTM, CDR2 ANQGSEA, per germline. Unmatched junction bases numbered 5, after V lost 6 bases and J lost 5 bases. This CDR3 has 13 amino acids. Drawing the rest from reference TRBV29-1 and TRBJ1-1, the complete variable domain is SAVISQKPSRDICQRGTSLTIQCQVDSQVTMMFWYRQQPGQSLTLIATANQGSEATYESGFVIDKFPISRPNLTFSTLTVSNMSPEDSSIYLCSVDRGPGTEAFFGQGTRLTVV.

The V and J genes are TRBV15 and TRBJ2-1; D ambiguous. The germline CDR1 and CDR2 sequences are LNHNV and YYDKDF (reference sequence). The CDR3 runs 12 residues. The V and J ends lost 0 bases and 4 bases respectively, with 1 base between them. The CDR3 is CATSREYNEQFF. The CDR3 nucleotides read TGTGCCACCAGCAGAGAGTACAATGAGCAGTTCTTC.

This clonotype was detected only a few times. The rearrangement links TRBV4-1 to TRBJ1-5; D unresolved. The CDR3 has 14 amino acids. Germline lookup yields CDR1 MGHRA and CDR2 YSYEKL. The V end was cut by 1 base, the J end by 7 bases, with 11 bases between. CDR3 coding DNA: TGCGCCAGCAGCCAAGTCCGGGGTATCCAGCCCCAGCATTTT. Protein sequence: CASSQVRGIQPQHF.

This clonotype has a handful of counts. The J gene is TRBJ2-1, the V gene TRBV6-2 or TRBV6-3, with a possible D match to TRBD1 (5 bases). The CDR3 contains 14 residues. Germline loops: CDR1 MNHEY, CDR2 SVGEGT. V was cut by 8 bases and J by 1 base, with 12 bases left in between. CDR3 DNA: TGTGCCAGCGCCTCAGGGTATTCCTACAATGAGCAGTTCTTC. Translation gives CASASGYSYNEQFF.